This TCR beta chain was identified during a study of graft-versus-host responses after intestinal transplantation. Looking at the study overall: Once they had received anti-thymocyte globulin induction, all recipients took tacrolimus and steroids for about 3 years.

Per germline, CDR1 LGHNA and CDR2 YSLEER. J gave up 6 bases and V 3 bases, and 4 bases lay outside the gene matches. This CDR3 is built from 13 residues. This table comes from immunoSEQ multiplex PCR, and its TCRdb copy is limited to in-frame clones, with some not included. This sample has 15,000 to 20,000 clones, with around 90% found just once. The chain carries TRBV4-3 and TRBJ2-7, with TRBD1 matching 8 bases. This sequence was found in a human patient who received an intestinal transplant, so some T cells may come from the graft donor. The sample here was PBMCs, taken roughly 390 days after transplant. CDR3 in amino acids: CASSQVTGGEQYF. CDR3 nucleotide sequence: TGCGCCAGCAGCCAGGTTACAGGGGGCGAGCAGTACTTC.